The rows below give T cell receptor beta chains drawn from one sample of a study of beta chain features in type 1 diabetes. TCRdb's table, derived via immunoSEQ multiplex PCR, lists solely in-frame clones and lacks some. The sample has 900,000 or so clones, roughly a sixth seen once. The sample comprised naive CD4+ T cells from blood. The source is a woman between 18 and 30 years old in good health. CDR3s include the opening cysteine and the closing phenylalanine or tryptophan. Each record gives: J gene, D gene, V gene, clone size, CDR3 DNA, CDR3 protein. The D gene is left open where the match is weak. Some rows mark clone size as missing; the rest say once, few, many or name a class of expanded clone.

TRBJ1-1,.,TRBV28,.,TGTGCCAGCAGTTTATCCCCCTTCTTCACGGGGAACACTGAAGCTTTCTTT,CASSLSPFFTGNTEAFF
TRBJ1-4,TRBD1,TRBV4-3,few,TGCGCCAGCAGCCAAGTACCGGGACAGGTACATGAAAAACTGTTTTTT,CASSQVPGQVHEKLFF
TRBJ2-3,.,TRBV7-9,few,TGTGCCAGCAGCTTAGGTCATGGCGGCGGGACAGATACGCAGTATTTT,CASSLGHGGGTDTQYF
TRBJ2-3,.,TRBV2,few,TGTGCCAGCAAAATAGACTCTAGCACAGATACGCAGTATTTT,CASKIDSSTDTQYF
TRBJ1-5,.,TRBV4-1,.,TGCGCCAGCAGCCAAGCAAGGGGGTCGGGGCAGCCCCAGCATTTT,CASSQARGSGQPQHF
TRBJ2-7,.,TRBV5-1,few,TGCGCCAGCAGCTTCGGACTACAAGACTACGAGCAGTACTTC,CASSFGLQDYEQYF
TRBJ1-2,.,TRBV18,.,TGTGCCAGCTCACCTGACGGTTCCTATGGCTACACCTTC,CASSPDGSYGYTF
TRBJ2-7,.,TRBV18,few,TGTGCCAGCTCAACCTCCCACGGGAACTACGAGCAGTACTTC,CASSTSHGNYEQYF
TRBJ2-1,TRBD1,TRBV7-2,.,TGTGCCAGCAGCTTAGCATCGGGACAGGGCCTCAATGAGCAGTTCTTC,CASSLASGQGLNEQFF
TRBJ1-5,.,TRBV28,few,TGTGCCAGCATCTCGAACCCTAATCAGCCCCAGCATTTT,CASISNPNQPQHF
TRBJ1-2,TRBD1,TRBV29-1,.,TGCAGCTCCCAACAGGGGCTTCGCGATGGCTACACCTTC,CSSQQGLRDGYTF
TRBJ2-1,TRBD2,TRBV7-3,.,TGTGCCAGCAGCGATCTCGGGAGGTACAATGAGCAGTTCTTC,CASSDLGRYNEQFF
TRBJ2-7,TRBD1,TRBV10-3,.,TGTGCCATCAGTGAGTACCAGGGGGCGTCCTACGAGCAGTACTTC,CAISEYQGASYEQYF
TRBJ1-5,.,TRBV10-3,few,TGTGCCATCAGTGAGGACGGATTGAGCAATCAGCCCCAGCATTTT,CAISEDGLSNQPQHF
TRBJ2-2,.,TRBV13,.,TGTGCCAGCAGCTTAGAGCTAGGCACCGGGGAGCTGTTTTTT,CASSLELGTGELFF
TRBJ2-1,TRBD1,TRBV29-1,.,TGCAGCGTTGGATGGGACAGGCACAATGAGCAGTTCTTC,CSVGWDRHNEQFF
TRBJ1-1,TRBD1,TRBV9,.,TGTGCCAGCAGCGTAGGACAGGGGGCAGAAGCTTTCTTT,CASSVGQGAEAFF
TRBJ2-1,TRBD1,TRBV9,.,TGTGCCAGCAGCTCTCGACCACACGACAGGGGCAGTAACAATGAGCAGTTCTTC,CASSSRPHDRGSNNEQFF
TRBJ2-3,.,TRBV5-5,few,TGTGCCAGCAGCTTGGCTGGACCTAGCACAGATACGCAGTATTTT,CASSLAGPSTDTQYF
TRBJ1-1,.,TRBV5-4,few,TGTGCCAGCAGCTTAAGGATGGAGGGGGCTTTCTTT,CASSLRMEGAFF
TRBJ2-1,.,TRBV7-2,few,TGTGCCAGCAGCTTAGGATCCTACAATGAGCAGTTCTTC,CASSLGSYNEQFF
TRBJ2-2,.,TRBV7-2,.,TGTGCCAGCAGCTTAGCGACTAGGCACACCGGGGAGCTGTTTTTT,CASSLATRHTGELFF